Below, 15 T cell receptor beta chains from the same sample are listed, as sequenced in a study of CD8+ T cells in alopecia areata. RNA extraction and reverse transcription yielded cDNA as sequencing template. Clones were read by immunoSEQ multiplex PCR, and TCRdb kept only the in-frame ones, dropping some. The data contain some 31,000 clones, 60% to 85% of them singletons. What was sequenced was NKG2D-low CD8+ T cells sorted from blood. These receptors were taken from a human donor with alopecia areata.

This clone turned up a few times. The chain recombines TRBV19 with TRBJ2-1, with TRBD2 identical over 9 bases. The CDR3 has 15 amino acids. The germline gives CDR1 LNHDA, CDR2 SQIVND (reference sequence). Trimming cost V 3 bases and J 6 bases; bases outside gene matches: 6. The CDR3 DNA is TGTGCCAGTAGTATCTACGTAGCGGGAGTCAATGAGCAGTTCTTC. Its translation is CASSIYVAGVNEQFF.

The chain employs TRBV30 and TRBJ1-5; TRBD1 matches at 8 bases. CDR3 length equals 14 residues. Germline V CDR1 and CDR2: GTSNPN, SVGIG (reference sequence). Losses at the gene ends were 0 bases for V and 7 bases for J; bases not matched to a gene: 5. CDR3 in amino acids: CAWSVGQGFQPQHF. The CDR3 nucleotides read TGTGCCTGGAGTGTAGGACAGGGATTCCAGCCCCAGCATTTT. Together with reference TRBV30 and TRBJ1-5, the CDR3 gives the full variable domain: SQTIHQWPATLVQPVGSPLSLECTVEGTSNPNLYWYRQAAGRGLQLLFYSVGIGQISSEVPQNLSASRPQDRQFILSSKKLLLSDSGFYLCAWSVGQGFQPQHFGDGTRLSIL.

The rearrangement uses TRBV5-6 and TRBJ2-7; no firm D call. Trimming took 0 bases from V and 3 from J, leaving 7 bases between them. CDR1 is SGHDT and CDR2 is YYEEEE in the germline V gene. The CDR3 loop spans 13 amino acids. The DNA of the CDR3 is TGTGCCAGCAGCTTGGATTGGGGCTACGAGCAGTACTTC. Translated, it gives CASSLDWGYEQYF.

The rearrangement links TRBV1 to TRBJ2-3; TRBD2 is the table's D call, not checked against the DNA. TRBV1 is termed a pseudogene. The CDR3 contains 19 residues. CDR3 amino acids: CTSSRFGGSGGAPTDTQYF. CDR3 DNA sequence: TGCACCAGCAGCCGATTTGGGGGCAGCGGGGGGGCCCCTACAGATACGCAGTATTTT.

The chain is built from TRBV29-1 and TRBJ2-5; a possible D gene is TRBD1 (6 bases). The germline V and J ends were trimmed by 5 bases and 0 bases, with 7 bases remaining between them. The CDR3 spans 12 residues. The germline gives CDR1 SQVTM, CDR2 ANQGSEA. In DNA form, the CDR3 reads TGCAGCGTTTGGGACAACCAAGAGACCCAGTACTTC. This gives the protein CSVWDNQETQYF.

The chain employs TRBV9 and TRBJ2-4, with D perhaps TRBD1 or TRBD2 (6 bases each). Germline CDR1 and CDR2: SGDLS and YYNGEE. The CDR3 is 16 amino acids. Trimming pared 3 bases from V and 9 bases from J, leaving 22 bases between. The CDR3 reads CASSDPGGALGSIQYF. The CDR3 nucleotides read TGTGCCAGCAGCGACCCCGGGGGCGCCCTCGGTAGCATTCAGTACTTC.

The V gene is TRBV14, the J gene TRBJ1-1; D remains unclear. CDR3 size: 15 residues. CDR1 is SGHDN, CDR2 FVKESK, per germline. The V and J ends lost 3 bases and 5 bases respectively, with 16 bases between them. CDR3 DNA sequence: TGTGCCAGCAGCCAGGATGCCTGGGGATTGACTGAAGCTTTCTTT. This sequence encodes CASSQDAWGLTEAFF.

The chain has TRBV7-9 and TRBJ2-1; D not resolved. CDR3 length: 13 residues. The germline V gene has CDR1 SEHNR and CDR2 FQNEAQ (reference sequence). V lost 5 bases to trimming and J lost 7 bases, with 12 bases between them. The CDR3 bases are TGTGCCAGCAGCAACTCGGAGAAAAATGAGCAGTTCTTC. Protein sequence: CASSNSEKNEQFF.

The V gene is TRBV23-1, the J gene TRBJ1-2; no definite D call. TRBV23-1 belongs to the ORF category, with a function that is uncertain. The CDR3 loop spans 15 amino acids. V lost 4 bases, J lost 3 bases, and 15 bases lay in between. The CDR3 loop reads CASSPPGRRYYGYTF. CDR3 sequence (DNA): TGCGCCAGCAGTCCCCCCGGCAGACGGTACTATGGCTACACCTTC.

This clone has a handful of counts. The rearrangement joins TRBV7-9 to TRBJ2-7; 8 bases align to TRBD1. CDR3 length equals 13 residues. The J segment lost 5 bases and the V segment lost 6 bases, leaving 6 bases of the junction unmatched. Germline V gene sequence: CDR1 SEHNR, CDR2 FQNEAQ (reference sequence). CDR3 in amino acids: CASRSDREHEQYF. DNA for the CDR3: TGTGCCAGCAGGTCGGACAGGGAACACGAGCAGTACTTC.

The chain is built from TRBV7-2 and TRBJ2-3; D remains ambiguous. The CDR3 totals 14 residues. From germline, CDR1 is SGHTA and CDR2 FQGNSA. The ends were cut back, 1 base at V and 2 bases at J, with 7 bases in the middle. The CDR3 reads CASSLEGTTDTQYF. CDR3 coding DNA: TGTGCCAGCAGCTTAGAGGGAACCACAGATACGCAGTATTTT.

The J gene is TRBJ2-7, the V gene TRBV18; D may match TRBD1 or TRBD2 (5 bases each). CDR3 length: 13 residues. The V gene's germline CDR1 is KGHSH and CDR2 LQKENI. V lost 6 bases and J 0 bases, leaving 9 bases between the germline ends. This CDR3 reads CASSAGSSYEQYF. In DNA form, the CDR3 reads TGTGCCAGCTCGGCAGGGAGCTCCTACGAGCAGTACTTC.

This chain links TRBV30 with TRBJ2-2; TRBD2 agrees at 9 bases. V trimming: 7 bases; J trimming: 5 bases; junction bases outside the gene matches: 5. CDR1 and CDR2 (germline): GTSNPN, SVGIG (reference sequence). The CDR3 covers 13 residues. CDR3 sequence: CASGLAGTGELFF. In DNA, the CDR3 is TGTGCCTCGGGACTAGCAGGAACCGGGGAGCTGTTTTTT.

The CDR3 coding sequence is TGTGCCAGCAGCAGACAGGTTACTAGCACAGATACGCAGTATTTT. It specifies CASSRQVTSTDTQYF. The chain links TRBV28 to TRBJ2-3; possible D gene TRBD1, 6 bases. Germline CDR1 MDHEN, CDR2 SYDVKM. Trimming left V 6 bases short and J 0 bases short, with 13 bases between. The CDR3 totals 15 residues.

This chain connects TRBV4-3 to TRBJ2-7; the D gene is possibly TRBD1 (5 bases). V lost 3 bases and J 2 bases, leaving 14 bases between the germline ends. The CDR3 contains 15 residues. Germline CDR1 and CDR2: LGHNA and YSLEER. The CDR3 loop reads CASSQVDDRAYEQYF. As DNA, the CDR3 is TGCGCCAGCAGCCAGGTTGATGACAGAGCCTACGAGCAGTACTTC.